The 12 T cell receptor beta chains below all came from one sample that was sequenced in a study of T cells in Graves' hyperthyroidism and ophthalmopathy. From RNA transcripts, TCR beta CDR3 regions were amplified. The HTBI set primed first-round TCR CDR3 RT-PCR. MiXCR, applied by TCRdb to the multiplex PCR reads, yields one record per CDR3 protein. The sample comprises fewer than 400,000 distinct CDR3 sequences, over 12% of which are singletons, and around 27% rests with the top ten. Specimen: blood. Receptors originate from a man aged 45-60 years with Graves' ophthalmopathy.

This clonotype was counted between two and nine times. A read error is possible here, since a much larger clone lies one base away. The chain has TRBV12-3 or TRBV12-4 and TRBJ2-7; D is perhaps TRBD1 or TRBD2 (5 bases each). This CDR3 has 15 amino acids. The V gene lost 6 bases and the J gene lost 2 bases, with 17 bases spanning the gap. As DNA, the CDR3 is TGTGCCAGCAGGTTTCGGGGACGGATAGCCTACGAGCAGTACTTC. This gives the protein CASRFRGRIAYEQYF.

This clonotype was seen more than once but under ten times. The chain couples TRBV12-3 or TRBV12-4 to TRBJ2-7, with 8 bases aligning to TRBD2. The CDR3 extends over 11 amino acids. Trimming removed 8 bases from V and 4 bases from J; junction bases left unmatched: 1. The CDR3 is CASGGGYEQYF. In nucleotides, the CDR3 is TGTGCCAGCGGCGGGGGGTACGAGCAGTACTTC.

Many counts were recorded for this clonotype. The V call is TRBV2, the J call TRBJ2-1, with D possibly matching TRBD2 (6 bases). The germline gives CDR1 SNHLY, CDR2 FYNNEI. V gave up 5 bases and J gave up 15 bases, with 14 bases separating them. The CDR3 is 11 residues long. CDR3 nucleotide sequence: TGTGCCAGCAGTAGGGAGGCCAGATGGTTCTTC. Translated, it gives CASSREARWFF. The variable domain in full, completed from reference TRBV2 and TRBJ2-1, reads EPEVTQTPSHQVTQMGQEVILRCVPISNHLYFYWYRQILGQKVEFLVSFYNNEISEKSEIFDDQFSVERPDGSNFTLKIRSTKLEDSAMYFCASSREARWFFGPGTRLTVL.

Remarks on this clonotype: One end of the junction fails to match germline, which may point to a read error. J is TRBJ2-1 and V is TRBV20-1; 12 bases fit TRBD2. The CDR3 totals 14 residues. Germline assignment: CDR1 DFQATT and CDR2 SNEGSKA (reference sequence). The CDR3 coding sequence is TGCAGCCAGACTAGCGGGAGCTCCCACAATGAGCAGTTCTTC. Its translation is CSQTSGSSHNEQFF.

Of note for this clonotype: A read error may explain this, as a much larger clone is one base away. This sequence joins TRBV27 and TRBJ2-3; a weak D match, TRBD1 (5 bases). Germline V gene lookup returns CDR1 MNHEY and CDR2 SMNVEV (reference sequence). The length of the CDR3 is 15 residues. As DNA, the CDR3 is TGTGCCGGCAGTTTATTGACAGACACCACAGATACGCAGTATTTT. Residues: CAGSLLTDTTDTQYF.

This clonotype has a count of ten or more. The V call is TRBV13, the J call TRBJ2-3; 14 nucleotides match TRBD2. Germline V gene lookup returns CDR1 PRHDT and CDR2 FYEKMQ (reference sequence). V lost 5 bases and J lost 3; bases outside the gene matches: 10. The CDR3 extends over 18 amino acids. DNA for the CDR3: TGTGCCAGCAGCAAACAACTGGGACTAGCGGGAGTTACAGATACGCAGTATTTT. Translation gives CASSKQLGLAGVTDTQYF. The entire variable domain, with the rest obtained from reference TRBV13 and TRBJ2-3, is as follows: AAGVIQSPRHLIKEKRETATLKCYPIPRHDTVYWYQQGPGQDPQFLISFYEKMQSDKGSIPDRFSAQQFSDYHSELNMSSLELGDSALYFCASSKQLGLAGVTDTQYFGPGTRLTVL.

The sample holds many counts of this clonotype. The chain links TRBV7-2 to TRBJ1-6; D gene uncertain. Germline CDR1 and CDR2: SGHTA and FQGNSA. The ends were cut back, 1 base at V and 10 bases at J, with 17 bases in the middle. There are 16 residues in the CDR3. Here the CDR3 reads CASSLGSVTLGSPLHF. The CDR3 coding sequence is TGTGCCAGCAGCTTAGGATCAGTAACACTGGGGTCACCCCTCCACTTT.

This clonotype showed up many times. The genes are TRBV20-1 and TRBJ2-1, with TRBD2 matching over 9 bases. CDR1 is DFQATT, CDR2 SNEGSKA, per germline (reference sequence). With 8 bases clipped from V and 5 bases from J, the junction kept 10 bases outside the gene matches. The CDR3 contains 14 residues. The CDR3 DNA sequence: TGCAGTCGACCCCTAGCGGGACTCCACAATGAGCAGTTCTTC. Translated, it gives CSRPLAGLHNEQFF.

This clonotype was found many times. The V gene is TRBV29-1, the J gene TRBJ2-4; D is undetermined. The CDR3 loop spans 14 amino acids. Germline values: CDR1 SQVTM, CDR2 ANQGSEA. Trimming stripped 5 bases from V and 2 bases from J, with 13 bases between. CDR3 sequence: CSVSYTGPKNIQYF. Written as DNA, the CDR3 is TGCAGCGTTTCCTACACCGGACCCAAAAACATTCAGTACTTC.

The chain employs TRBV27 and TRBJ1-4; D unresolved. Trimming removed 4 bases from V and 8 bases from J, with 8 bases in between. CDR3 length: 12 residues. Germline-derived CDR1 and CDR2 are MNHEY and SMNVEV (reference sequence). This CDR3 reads CASSWDGEKLFF. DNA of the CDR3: TGTGCCAGCAGTTGGGATGGGGAAAAACTGTTTTTT.

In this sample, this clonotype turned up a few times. The CDR3 DNA reads TGCGCCAGCAGTGGACGGTTGGGAGACACCGGGGAGCTGTTTTTT. Protein product: CASSGRLGDTGELFF. The chain couples TRBV10-1 to TRBJ2-2; TRBD2 might be the D (5 bases). This CDR3 contains 15 residues. The V gene lost 4 bases and the J gene lost 3 bases, with 12 bases spanning the gap. Germline V CDR1 and CDR2: WNHNN, SYGVQD (reference sequence).

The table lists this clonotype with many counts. CDR3 in DNA: TGTGCCAGCAGTGAACGAATTGGGAATACGCAGTATTTT. This encodes CASSERIGNTQYF. This rearrangement joins TRBV6-1 to TRBJ2-3; D gene unclear. The germline gives CDR1 MNHNS, CDR2 SASEGT. The CDR3 is 13 amino acids. Trimming shortened V by 2 bases and J by 7 bases, and 10 bases separated the two germline ends.